This entry describes one T cell receptor beta chain. Its antigen is unknown. While the first cohort had around 700 subjects, the donors belonged to the separate validation cohort of about 120 subjects. There are 20 residues in the CDR3. Trimming removed 6 bases from V and 1 base from J; junction bases left unmatched: 19. CDR1 and CDR2 from the germline V gene are SGHRS and YFSETQ. Sequencing used immunoSEQ multiplex PCR; TCRdb keeps in-frame clones, though not all of them. The sample includes about 160,000 clones, about 86% of them seen just once. These data are taken from a study of cytomegalovirus exposure and HLA in healthy donors. Across the study: The roughly 110 validation repertoires were produced on the same platform as the roughly 720 repertoires of the first cohort. This was reported in a later analysis.

Findings of the study overall: The finding came from a later analysis; first-cohort TCR clusters tended to co-occur in the 130 or so validation repertoires. Testing in vitro showed a few CMV-associated chains specific for CMV antigens.

The TCR sequence derives from a woman younger than 35 in good health and CMV-seronegative. V is TRBV5-1 and J is TRBJ2-2; TRBD2 matches at 9 bases. Sequenced material: PBMCs. CDR3 DNA: TGCGCCAGCAAACTCTCTCCGGGGCTAGCGGGGCCCGTGAACACCGGGGAGCTGTTTTTT. Its protein is CASKLSPGLAGPVNTGELFF.